This TCR beta chain is drawn from a study of blood T cell repertoires in COVID-19. Study context: Researchers got acute and convalescent COVID-19 samples from the United States, Italy and Spain.

The V and J ends lost 0 bases and 1 base respectively, with 7 bases between them. The CDR3 extends over 14 amino acids. Germline values: CDR1 SGHRS, CDR2 YFSETQ. The Seattle patients, enrolled during active infection, were followed longitudinally. Clones were sequenced by immunoSEQ multiplex PCR, and TCRdb holds only the in-frame ones, with some missing. The sample has about 170,000 clones, around four fifths seen once; the top ten hold roughly 8.1%. The receptor's source is a woman of 80 years or more with COVID-19, enrolled during active disease. V and J are TRBV5-1 and TRBJ1-1, with D hard to call. The sample taken for sequencing was peripheral blood. The CDR3 nucleotides read TGCGCCAGCAGCTTGGCGGTCACGAACACTGAAGCTTTCTTT. Its translation: CASSLAVTNTEAFF.